This entry lists 4 T cell receptor beta chains sequenced from one sample in a study of T-cell memory formation after mild COVID-19. TCRdb reanalysed the 5' RACE reads using MiXCR and keeps one entry per CDR3 protein. The repertoire consists of tens of thousands of distinct CDR3 sequences, with approximately 9% occurring once and the leading ten covering about 11%. Sequencing input: PBMCs or a T cell subset sorted from them (not recorded which). These receptors were obtained from an adult woman who had mild COVID-19 (a few samples of this study predate the infection). Cell type and time point are not known.

The table lists this clonotype with a few counts. J is TRBJ2-3 and V is TRBV6-2 or TRBV6-3; TRBD2 agrees at 11 bases. Losses at the gene ends were 0 bases for V and 8 bases for J; bases not matched to a gene: 4. CDR1 and CDR2 from the germline V gene are MNHEY and SVGEGT. The CDR3 consists of 15 residues. CDR3 nucleotides: TGTGCCAGCAGTTACTCTCGGACTAGCGGGCCTACGCAGTATTTT. Its translation is CASSYSRTSGPTQYF.

This clonotype has at least ten counts. V and J are TRBV20-1 and TRBJ2-5; 10 bases are shared with TRBD2. The junction had 9 bases not matched to a gene; V was cut back by 6 bases and J by 2 bases. Germline CDR1 reads DFQATT; CDR2 reads SNEGSKA (reference sequence). The CDR3 has 15 residues. The CDR3 nucleotides read TGCAGTGCGAGGATCGGGACTAGCGATCAAGAGACCCAGTACTTC. It codes for CSARIGTSDQETQYF.

J is TRBJ2-1 and V is TRBV5-1; TRBD2 aligns across 15 bases. The CDR3 is made up of 18 amino acids. Germline CDR1 is SGHRS and CDR2 is YFSETQ. With 3 bases clipped from V and 7 bases from J, the junction kept 11 bases outside the gene matches. The CDR3 spells CASSSSTGTSGRLNEQFF. The CDR3 DNA sequence: TGCGCCAGCAGCTCGAGTACCGGGACTAGCGGGAGGTTAAATGAGCAGTTCTTC. The complete variable domain, with remaining parts taken from reference TRBV5-1 and TRBJ2-1, reads KAGVTQTPRYLIKTRGQQVTLSCSPISGHRSVSWYQQTPGQGLQFLFEYFSETQRNKGNFPGRFSGRQFSNSRSEMNVSTLELGDSALYLCASSSSTGTSGRLNEQFFGPGTRLTVL.

This clonotype came up a few times. The chain uses TRBV7-9 and TRBJ1-2, with D possibly being TRBD1 (5 bases). The V and J ends lost 7 bases and 4 bases respectively, with 22 bases between them. Germline V CDR1 and CDR2: SEHNR, FQNEAQ (reference sequence). The CDR3 sequence is 16 residues long. The CDR3 loop reads CASNHRDSPPFYGYTF. The DNA for the CDR3 is TGTGCCAGCAACCACCGGGACTCTCCTCCCTTCTATGGCTACACCTTC. The full variable domain, in which reference TRBV7-9 and TRBJ1-2 provide the parts outside the CDR3, is DTGVSQNPRHKITKRGQNVTFRCDPISEHNRLYWYRQTLGQGPEFLTYFQNEAQLEKSRLLSDRFSAERPKGSFSTLEIQRTEQGDSAMYLCASNHRDSPPFYGYTFGSGTRLTVV.